Presented here are 14 T cell receptor beta chains from one specimen sequenced in a study of T cell repertoires in cytomegalovirus infection (dated by TCRdb to between 2018 and 2021). Data came from an Illumina HiSeq 1500. In TCRdb, the public reads were trimmed at Q25 with fastp and aligned with MiXCR, with productive beta chains retained. Each CDR3 protein appears once, grouped with its most common genes and DNA. For this sample there are about 230,000 distinct CDR3 sequences; about 23% appear just once. Roughly 18% of the sample goes to the ten largest clones. Material: CD8+ T cells from PBMCs. The source of these receptors is a human donor in good health (CMV status not recorded). Some clones in this sample may be carry-over from other donors' samples.

The table lists this clonotype with many counts. This rearrangement joins TRBV27 to TRBJ2-7; D unclear. Looked up from germline, CDR1 is MNHEY and CDR2 is SMNVEV (reference sequence). This CDR3 is 13 amino acids long. The V end was cut by 0 bases, the J end by 5 bases, with 8 bases between. The DNA of the CDR3 is TGTGCCAGCAGTTTATCCCACCGGAACGAGCAGTACTTC. It encodes CASSLSHRNEQYF.

This clonotype has at least ten counts. V gene TRBV7-3 combines with J gene TRBJ2-1; a possible D gene is TRBD1 (5 bases). Trimming took 3 bases from V and 5 from J, leaving 14 bases between them. CDR1 and CDR2 (germline): SGHTA, FQGTGA. The CDR3 runs to 15 residues. The CDR3 is CASSLLSRANNEQFF. The DNA for the CDR3 is TGTGCCAGCAGCTTGCTTTCCAGGGCAAACAATGAGCAGTTCTTC.

As DNA, the CDR3 is TGTGCCAGTAGTATTGACAGAAAGAACACTGAAGCTTTCTTT. It specifies CASSIDRKNTEAFF. The rearrangement links TRBV19 to TRBJ1-1; TRBD1 might be the D (5 bases). V lost 3 bases to trimming and J lost 1 base, with 9 bases between them. This CDR3 spans 14 amino acids. Germline assignment: CDR1 LNHDA and CDR2 SQIVND (reference sequence).

This clonotype appeared a single time. This sequence joins TRBV20-1 and TRBJ2-2; D unresolved. The CDR3 consists of 11 residues. V was pared by 6 bases and J by 8 bases, with 10 bases between. Germline V lookup: CDR1 DFQATT, CDR2 SNEGSKA (reference sequence). CDR3 sequence (DNA): TGCAGTGCAAACTGGGAAGGGGAGCTGTTTTTT. Its protein is CSANWEGELFF.

The genes are TRBV19 and TRBJ2-1; the D is unclear. Looked up from germline, CDR1 is LNHDA and CDR2 is SQIVND (reference sequence). This CDR3 region has 15 residues. Trimming removed 6 bases from V and 3 bases from J, with 15 bases in between. CDR3 in amino acids: CASSPVAVLYNEQFF. The CDR3 region has the DNA TGTGCCAGTAGCCCGGTGGCGGTTCTCTACAATGAGCAGTTCTTC.

This clonotype occurred many times. The rearrangement uses TRBV7-2 and TRBJ2-1, with D unresolved. The V end was cut by 1 base, the J end by 4 bases, with 5 bases between. The CDR3 runs 13 residues. In germline, CDR1 is SGHTA, CDR2 FQGNSA. The CDR3 loop is CASSLGSYNEQFF. The DNA of the CDR3 is TGTGCCAGCAGCTTAGGATCTTACAATGAGCAGTTCTTC.

The chain carries TRBV19 and TRBJ2-7; 9 bases align to TRBD1. The V gene's germline CDR1 is LNHDA and CDR2 SQIVND (reference sequence). The CDR3 is made up of 16 amino acids. Trimming removed 4 bases from V and 0 bases from J; junction bases left unmatched: 7. This CDR3 is CASSTGQGFASYEQYF. CDR3 nucleotides: TGTGCCAGTAGTACCGGACAGGGGTTCGCCTCCTACGAGCAGTACTTC.

This chain links TRBV5-1 with TRBJ1-1; weak D call: TRBD1 (6 bases). Trimming left V 0 bases short and J 3 bases short, with 18 bases between. Germline V gene data show CDR1 as SGHRS and CDR2 as YFSETQ. The CDR3 has 17 residues. The CDR3 bases are TGCGCCAGCAGCTTGGGAGACAGGCACCTGTTGGACACTGAAGCTTTCTTT. It specifies CASSLGDRHLLDTEAFF.

The sample holds a few counts of this clonotype. The chain employs TRBV12-3 or TRBV12-4 and TRBJ1-2, with 8 positions matching TRBD1. The V and J ends lost 5 bases and 8 bases, in that order; junction bases with no gene match: 10. The CDR3 contains 14 residues. CDR3 region: CASSIIQGAEGYTF. In DNA, the CDR3 is TGTGCCAGCAGTATTATCCAGGGGGCGGAAGGCTACACCTTC.

This clonotype was picked up a small number of times. This chain uses TRBV4-2 with TRBJ1-4; 7 nucleotides line up with TRBD1. Losses at the gene ends were 7 bases for V and 8 bases for J; bases not matched to a gene: 10. The CDR3 is 14 amino acids. Germline V gene sequence: CDR1 LGHNA, CDR2 YNFKEQ. The CDR3 DNA is TGTGCCAGCAAACCATACAGGGGAGGGGAAAAACTGTTTTTT. Translating gives CASKPYRGGEKLFF.

This clonotype occurred many times. This chain uses TRBV7-8 with TRBJ2-1; 8 bases match TRBD1. The ends lost 5 bases at V and 4 bases at J; junction bases unmatched: 4. The CDR3 sequence is 14 residues long. Germline V gene data show CDR1 as SGHVS and CDR2 as FQNEAQ. CDR3 sequence: CASSSGQGYNEQFF. DNA for the CDR3: TGTGCCAGCAGCAGCGGACAGGGATACAATGAGCAGTTCTTC.

The chain uses TRBV7-9 and TRBJ1-2; D gene uncertain. CDR3 length equals 11 residues. Trimming pared 5 bases from V and 5 bases from J, leaving 6 bases between. Germline V gives CDR1 SEHNR, CDR2 FQNEAQ (reference sequence). The CDR3 here is CASSPPYGYTF. In DNA form, the CDR3 reads TGTGCCAGCAGCCCCCCTTATGGCTACACCTTC.

There are many counts of this clonotype. The chain has TRBV7-2 and TRBJ2-3, with D possibly being TRBD2 (6 bases). Germline values: CDR1 SGHTA, CDR2 FQGNSA. The CDR3 is made up of 14 amino acids. V gave up 3 bases and J gave up 2 bases, with 9 bases separating them. CDR3 amino acids: CASSFGGTTDTQYF. The CDR3 nucleotides are TGTGCCAGCAGCTTTGGGGGGACCACAGATACGCAGTATTTT.

The chain links TRBV20-1 to TRBJ2-2; possible D gene TRBD1, 6 bases. This CDR3 is built from 18 residues. Trimming shortened V by 1 base and J by 0 bases, and 18 bases separated the two germline ends. Per the germline V gene, CDR1 is DFQATT and CDR2 is SNEGSKA (reference sequence). In DNA, the CDR3 is TGCAGTGCTAGAGCAGTTGGACAGACGAACGCGAACACCGGGGAGCTGTTTTTT. Residues: CSARAVGQTNANTGELFF.